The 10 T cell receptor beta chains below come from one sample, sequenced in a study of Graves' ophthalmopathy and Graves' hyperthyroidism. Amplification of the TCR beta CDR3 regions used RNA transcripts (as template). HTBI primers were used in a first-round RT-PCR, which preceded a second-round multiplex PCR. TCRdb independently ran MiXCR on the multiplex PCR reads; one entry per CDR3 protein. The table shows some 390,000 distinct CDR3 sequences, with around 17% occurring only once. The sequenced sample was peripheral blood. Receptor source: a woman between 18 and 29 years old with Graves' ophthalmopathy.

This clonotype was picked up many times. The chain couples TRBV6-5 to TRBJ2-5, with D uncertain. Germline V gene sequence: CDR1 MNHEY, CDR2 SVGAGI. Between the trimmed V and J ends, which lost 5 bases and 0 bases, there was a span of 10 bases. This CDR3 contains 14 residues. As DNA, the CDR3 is TGTGCCAGCAGTGAGATCGAGTACCAAGAGACCCAGTACTTC. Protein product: CASSEIEYQETQYF.

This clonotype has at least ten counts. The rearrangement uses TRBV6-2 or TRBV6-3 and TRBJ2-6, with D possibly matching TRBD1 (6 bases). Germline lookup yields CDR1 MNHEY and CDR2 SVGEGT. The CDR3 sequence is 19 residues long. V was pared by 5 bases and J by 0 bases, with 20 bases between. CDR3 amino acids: CASSPTGTTPLSGANVLTF. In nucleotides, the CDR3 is TGTGCCAGCAGTCCTACCGGGACAACCCCACTCTCTGGGGCCAACGTCCTGACTTTC.

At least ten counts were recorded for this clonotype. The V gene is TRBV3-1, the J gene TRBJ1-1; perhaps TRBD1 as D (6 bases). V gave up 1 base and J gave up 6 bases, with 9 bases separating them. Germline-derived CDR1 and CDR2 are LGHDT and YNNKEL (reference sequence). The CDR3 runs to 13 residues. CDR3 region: CASSQAGGPEAFF. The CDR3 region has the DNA TGTGCCAGCAGCCAAGCGGGGGGGCCTGAAGCTTTCTTT.

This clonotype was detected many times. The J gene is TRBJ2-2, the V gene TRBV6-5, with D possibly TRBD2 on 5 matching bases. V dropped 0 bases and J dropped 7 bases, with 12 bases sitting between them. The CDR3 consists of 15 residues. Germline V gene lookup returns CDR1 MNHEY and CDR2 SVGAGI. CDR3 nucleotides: TGTGCCAGCAGTTACTCTCCGCGGGTTGGCGGGGAGCTGTTTTTT. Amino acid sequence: CASSYSPRVGGELFF.

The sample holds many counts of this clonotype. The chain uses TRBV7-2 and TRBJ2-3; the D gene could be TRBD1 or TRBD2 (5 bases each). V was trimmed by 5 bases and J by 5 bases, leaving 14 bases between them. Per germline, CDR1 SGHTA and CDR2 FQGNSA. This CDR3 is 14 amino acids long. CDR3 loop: CASSLQVGGDTQYF. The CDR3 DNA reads TGTGCCAGCAGCCTTCAGGTTGGGGGAGATACGCAGTATTTT.

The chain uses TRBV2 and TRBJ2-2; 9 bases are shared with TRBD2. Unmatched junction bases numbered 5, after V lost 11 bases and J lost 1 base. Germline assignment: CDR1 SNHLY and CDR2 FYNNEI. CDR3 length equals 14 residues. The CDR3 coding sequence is TGTGCCGGACGACTAGCGGAGAACACCGGGGAGCTGTTTTTT. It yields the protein CAGRLAENTGELFF.

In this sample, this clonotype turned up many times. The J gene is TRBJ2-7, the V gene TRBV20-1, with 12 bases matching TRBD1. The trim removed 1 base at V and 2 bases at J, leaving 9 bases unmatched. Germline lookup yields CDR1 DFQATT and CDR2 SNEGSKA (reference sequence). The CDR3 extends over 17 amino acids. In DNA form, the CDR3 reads TGCAGTGCTAGAGTTGCCGTTGGGACAGGGGGCCCCTACGAGCAGTACTTC. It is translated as CSARVAVGTGGPYEQYF.

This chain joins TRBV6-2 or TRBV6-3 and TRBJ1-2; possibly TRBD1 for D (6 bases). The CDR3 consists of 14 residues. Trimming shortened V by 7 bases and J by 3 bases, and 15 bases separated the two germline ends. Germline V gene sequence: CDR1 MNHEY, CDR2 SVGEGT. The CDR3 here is CASTWDMDYYGYTF. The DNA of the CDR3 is TGTGCCAGCACTTGGGACATGGACTACTATGGCTACACCTTC.

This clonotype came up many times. The CDR3 spells CASSEEVTQYF. The CDR3 nucleotides are TGTGCCAGCAGTGAAGAGGTGACCCAGTACTTC. This chain links TRBV2 with TRBJ2-5; D is ambiguous. The length of the CDR3 is 11 residues. Germline V gives CDR1 SNHLY, CDR2 FYNNEI. V dropped 1 base and J dropped 7 bases, with 4 bases sitting between them.

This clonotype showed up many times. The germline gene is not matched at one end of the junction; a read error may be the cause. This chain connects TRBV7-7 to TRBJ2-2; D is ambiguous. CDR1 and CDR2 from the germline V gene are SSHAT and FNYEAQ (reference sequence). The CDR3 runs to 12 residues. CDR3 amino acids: CASNSATGELFF. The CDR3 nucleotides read TGTGCTAGCAACTCCGCCACCGGGGAGCTGTTTTTT. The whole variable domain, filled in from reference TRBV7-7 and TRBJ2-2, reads GAGVSQSPRYKVTKRGQDVTLRCDPISSHATLYWYQQALGQGPEFLTYFNYEAQPDKSGLPSDRFSAERPEGSISTLTIQRTEQRDSAMYRCASNSATGELFFGEGSRLTVL.